This T cell receptor beta chain came from a study of T-cell memory formation after mild COVID-19. TCRdb re-derived calls from the 5' RACE reads in MiXCR, one entry per CDR3 protein. The table shows about 81,000 distinct CDR3 sequences, with around 27% occurring only once. Germline V gives CDR1 MNHEY, CDR2 SVGEGT. V shed 5 bases and J 5 bases; nucleotides not matched to a gene: 9. The length of the CDR3 is 15 residues. The V and J genes are TRBV6-2 or TRBV6-3 and TRBJ2-1, with 7 bases fitting TRBD1. The TCR was taken from a man aged 18 to 29 who had mild COVID-19 (a few samples of this study predate the infection). Cell type and time point are not known. The source material was PBMCs or a T cell subset sorted from them (not recorded which). CDR3 residues: CASSPDRANNNEQFF. The CDR3 region has the DNA TGTGCCAGCAGTCCAGACAGGGCCAACAACAATGAGCAGTTCTTC.